This T cell receptor beta chain appears in the sequencing data of a study of T cell responses to AZD1222 COVID-19 vaccine. Produced via immunoSEQ multiplex PCR; TCRdb's table is partial and in-frame only. This sample has approximately 67,000 clones, with less than 90% found just once. V was clipped by 2 bases and J by 4 bases, with 15 bases between them. The length of the CDR3 is 17 residues. Per germline, CDR1 MNHEY and CDR2 SMNVEV (reference sequence). The chain links TRBV27 to TRBJ2-6; D remains unclear. This specimen consisted of peripheral blood, obtained on day 0 of AZD1222 vaccination. This receptor was identified in an adult in good health. CDR3 sequence (DNA): TGTGCCAGCAGTTTAGGTTACAGCCTGGTGGGGGCCAACGTCCTGACTTTC. It specifies CASSLGYSLVGANVLTF.